One and the same sample provided the 14 T cell receptor beta chains below, sequenced in a study of T cells in Graves' hyperthyroidism and ophthalmopathy. Amplification of TCR beta CDR3 regions was performed using RNA transcripts as template. Initially, a first-round RT-PCR of the TCR CDR3 employed the HTBI primer set. TCRdb reprocessed the multiplex PCR reads with MiXCR, giving one entry per CDR3 protein. The sample lists 500,000 to 600,000 distinct CDR3 sequences, 46% occurring once. The source material was peripheral blood or thyroid tissue (not recorded which). These TCRs come from a woman in her late teens or twenties with Graves' hyperthyroidism.

This clonotype was seen ten or more times. The gene calls are TRBV27 and TRBJ1-6; a weak D match, TRBD1 (5 bases). CDR1 and CDR2 (germline): MNHEY, SMNVEV (reference sequence). Trimming left V 11 bases short and J 10 bases short, with 15 bases between. The CDR3 sequence is 12 residues long. This CDR3 reads CASRPRGSPLHF. Here the CDR3 DNA reads TGTGCCTCCCGCCCGAGGGGCTCACCCCTCCACTTT.

V and J are TRBV2 and TRBJ1-2; no firm D call. Trimming pared 1 base from V and 6 bases from J, leaving 9 bases between. Looked up from germline, CDR1 is SNHLY and CDR2 is FYNNEI. CDR3 length equals 13 residues. The CDR3, as DNA: TGTGCCAGCAGTGAAGGTGTTCGAGATGGCTACACCTTC. Amino acids: CASSEGVRDGYTF.

This chain joins TRBV2 and TRBJ2-7; TRBD2 aligns across 10 bases. This CDR3 has 16 amino acids. Trimming removed 1 base from V and 9 bases from J; junction bases left unmatched: 12. Germline lookup yields CDR1 SNHLY and CDR2 FYNNEI. Here the CDR3 reads CASSEGASGSRSGQYF. CDR3 nucleotide sequence: TGTGCCAGCAGTGAAGGGGCTAGCGGGAGTAGAAGCGGGCAGTACTTC.

A note on this clonotype: Given a much more abundant clone one base away, this may be a read error. The rearrangement links TRBV2 to TRBJ1-5; D unclear. This CDR3 region has 15 residues. With 2 bases removed from V and 7 bases from J, the gap between germline ends came to 15 bases. The germline V gene has CDR1 SNHLY and CDR2 FYNNEI. CDR3 amino acids: CASSECPEGGQPQHF. The CDR3 bases are TGTGCCAGCAGTGAATGTCCGGAGGGCGGGCAGCCCCAGCATTTT.

The chain links TRBV20-1 to TRBJ2-5; 11 bases agree with TRBD2. The CDR3 has 16 amino acids. V lost 6 bases and J lost 4; bases outside the gene matches: 13. Germline CDR1 DFQATT, CDR2 SNEGSKA (reference sequence). The CDR3 loop is CSAKTGDSGRAETQYF. In DNA, the CDR3 is TGCAGTGCAAAGACAGGGGATAGCGGGAGGGCAGAGACCCAGTACTTC.

This chain uses TRBV20-1 with TRBJ1-2; a weak D match, TRBD1 (5 bases). V shed 6 bases and J shed 8 bases, with 22 bases lying between them. CDR3 length equals 14 residues. The germline gives CDR1 DFQATT, CDR2 SNEGSKA (reference sequence). The DNA for the CDR3 is TGCAGTGCCAGCTCGCCGGGGGGTGCCGTGGGCTACACCTTC. It specifies CSASSPGGAVGYTF.

The table lists this clonotype with a few counts. The J gene is TRBJ2-2, the V gene TRBV7-3, with D hard to call. From germline, CDR1 is SGHTA and CDR2 FQGTGA. The CDR3 is 12 amino acids. Trimming stripped 5 bases from V and 8 bases from J, with 9 bases between. This chain's CDR3 is CASSPRLGELFF. DNA for the CDR3: TGTGCCAGCAGCCCACGACTGGGGGAGCTGTTTTTT.

The table lists this clonotype with many counts. This chain uses TRBV5-4 with TRBJ1-2; D is unclear. V gave up 5 bases and J gave up 4 bases, with 12 bases separating them. The CDR3 contains 13 residues. The germline CDR1 and CDR2 sequences are SGHNT and YYREEE (reference sequence). The CDR3 region has the DNA TGTGCCAGCAGGCACCAGGAAACCTATGGCTACACCTTC. Translated: CASRHQETYGYTF. Supplemented by reference TRBV5-4 and TRBJ1-2, the full variable domain reads ETGVTQSPTHLIKTRGQQVTLRCSSQSGHNTVSWYQQALGQGPQFIFQYYREEENGRGNFPPRFSGLQFPNYSSELNVNALELDDSALYLCASRHQETYGYTFGSGTRLTVV.

The gene calls are TRBV7-8 and TRBJ2-5, with a weak D call TRBD2 (6 bases). Trimming took off 6 bases at V and 5 bases at J, with 22 bases between the two ends. Germline-derived CDR1 and CDR2 are SGHVS and FQNEAQ. CDR3 length: 16 amino acids. CDR3 protein: CASREGMSGLGETQYF. The DNA for the CDR3 is TGTGCCAGCAGGGAGGGGATGTCCGGGCTCGGTGAGACCCAGTACTTC.

This clonotype was observed many times. The V gene is TRBV7-2, the J gene TRBJ1-3; no clear D gene. V was clipped by 3 bases and J by 0 bases, with 12 bases between them. This CDR3 spans 16 amino acids. CDR1 and CDR2 from the germline V gene are SGHTA and FQGNSA. CDR3 sequence reads: CASSLNKGASGNTIYF. In DNA form, the CDR3 reads TGTGCCAGCAGCTTGAATAAGGGTGCCTCTGGAAACACCATATATTTT.

This clonotype appeared a few times. The chain has TRBV7-6 and TRBJ2-5, with D possibly being TRBD1 or TRBD2 (6 bases each). V lost 5 bases to trimming and J lost 0 bases, with 7 bases between them. CDR1 is SGHVS, CDR2 FNYEAQ, per germline. The CDR3 contains 13 residues. The DNA of the CDR3 is TGTGCCAGCAGCAGGGGGGACCAAGAGACCCAGTACTTC. It is translated as CASSRGDQETQYF.

This chain uses TRBV7-4 with TRBJ1-5; no clear D. CDR3 length equals 13 residues. V lost 6 bases and J lost 5, with 11 bases in between. Germline V gives CDR1 SGHVT, CDR2 SQSDAQ. The DNA of the CDR3 is TGTGCCAGCAGTCAGCGGGGATATCAGCCCCAGCATTTT. It yields the protein CASSQRGYQPQHF. Full variable domain (remainder filled in from reference TRBV7-4 and TRBJ1-5): GAGVSQSPRYKVAKRGRDVALRCDSISGHVTLYWYRQTLGQGSEVLTYSQSDAQRDKSGRPSGRFSAERPERSVSTLKIQRTEQGDSAVYLCASSQRGYQPQHFGDGTRLSIL.

CDR3 protein: CASTPGAGYSGANVLTF. DNA of the CDR3: TGTGCCAGCACCCCCGGGGCCGGATACTCTGGGGCCAACGTCCTGACTTTC. V usage is TRBV6-5 and J usage is TRBJ2-6; either TRBD1 or TRBD2 may fit D (5 bases each). Germline CDR1 is MNHEY and CDR2 is SVGAGI. V was trimmed by 7 bases and J by 0 bases, leaving 16 bases between them. This CDR3 is built from 17 residues.

This clonotype was detected many times. J is TRBJ1-6 and V is TRBV2, with D unresolved. Trimming took off 1 base at V and 14 bases at J, with 9 bases between the two ends. Germline-derived CDR1 and CDR2 are SNHLY and FYNNEI. CDR3 length: 12 amino acids. The CDR3 nucleotides are TGTGCCAGCAGTGAAGACACTTTGGCCCTCCACTTT. Residues: CASSEDTLALHF.